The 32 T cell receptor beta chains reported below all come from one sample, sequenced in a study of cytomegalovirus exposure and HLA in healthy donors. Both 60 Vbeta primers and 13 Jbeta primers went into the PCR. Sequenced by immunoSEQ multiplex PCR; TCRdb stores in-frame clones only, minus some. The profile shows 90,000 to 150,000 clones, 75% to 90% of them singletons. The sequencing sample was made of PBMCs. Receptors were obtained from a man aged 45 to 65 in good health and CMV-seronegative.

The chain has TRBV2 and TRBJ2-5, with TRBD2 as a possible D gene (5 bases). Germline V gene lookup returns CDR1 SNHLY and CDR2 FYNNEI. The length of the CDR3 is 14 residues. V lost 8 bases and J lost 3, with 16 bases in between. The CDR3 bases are TGTGCCAGCGGGATGGCACATAGCGAAGAGACCCAGTACTTC. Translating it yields CASGMAHSEETQYF.

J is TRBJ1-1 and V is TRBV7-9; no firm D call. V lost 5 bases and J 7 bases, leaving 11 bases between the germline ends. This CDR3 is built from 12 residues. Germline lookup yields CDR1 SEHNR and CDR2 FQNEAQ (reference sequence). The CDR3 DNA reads TGTGCCAGCAGCGTGCCTACGGGTGAAGCTTTCTTT. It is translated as CASSVPTGEAFF.

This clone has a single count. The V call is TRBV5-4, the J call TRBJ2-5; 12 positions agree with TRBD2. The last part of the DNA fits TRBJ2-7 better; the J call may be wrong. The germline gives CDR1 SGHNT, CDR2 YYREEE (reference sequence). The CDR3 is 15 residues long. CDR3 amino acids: CASSSPSGGADEQYF. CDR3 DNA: TGTGCCAGCAGCTCTCCTAGCGGGGGGGCAGACGAGCAGTACTTC.

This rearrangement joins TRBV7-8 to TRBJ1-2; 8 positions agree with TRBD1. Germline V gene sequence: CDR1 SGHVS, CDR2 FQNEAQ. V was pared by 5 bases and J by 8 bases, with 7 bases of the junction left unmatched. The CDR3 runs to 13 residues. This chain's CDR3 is CASSHQGARGYTF. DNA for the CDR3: TGTGCCAGCAGCCATCAGGGGGCGCGAGGCTACACCTTC.

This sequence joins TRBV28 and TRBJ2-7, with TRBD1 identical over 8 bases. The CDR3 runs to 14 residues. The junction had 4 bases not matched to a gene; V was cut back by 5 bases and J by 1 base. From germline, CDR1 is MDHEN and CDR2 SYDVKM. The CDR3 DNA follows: TGTGCCAGCAGTGTACAGGGGGAGTCCTACGAGCAGTACTTC. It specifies CASSVQGESYEQYF.

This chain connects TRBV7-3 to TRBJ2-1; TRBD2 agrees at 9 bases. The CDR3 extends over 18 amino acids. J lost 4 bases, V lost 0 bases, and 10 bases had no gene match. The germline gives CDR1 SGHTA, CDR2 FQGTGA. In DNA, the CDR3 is TGTGCCAGCAGCTTAACGGGGGGTAGCGGGGGTTGGTACAATGAGCAGTTCTTC. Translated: CASSLTGGSGGWYNEQFF. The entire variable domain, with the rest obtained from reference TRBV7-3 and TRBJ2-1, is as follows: GAGVSQTPSNKVTEKGKYVELRCDPISGHTALYWYRQSLGQGPEFLIYFQGTGAADDSGLPNDRFFAVRPEGSVSTLKIQRTERGDSAVYLCASSLTGGSGGWYNEQFFGPGTRLTVL.

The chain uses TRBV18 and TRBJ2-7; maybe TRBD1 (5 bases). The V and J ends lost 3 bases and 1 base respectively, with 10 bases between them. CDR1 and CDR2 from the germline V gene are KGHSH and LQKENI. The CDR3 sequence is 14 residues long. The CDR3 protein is CASSPRQKSYEQYF. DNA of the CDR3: TGTGCCAGCTCACCGAGACAGAAGTCCTACGAGCAGTACTTC.

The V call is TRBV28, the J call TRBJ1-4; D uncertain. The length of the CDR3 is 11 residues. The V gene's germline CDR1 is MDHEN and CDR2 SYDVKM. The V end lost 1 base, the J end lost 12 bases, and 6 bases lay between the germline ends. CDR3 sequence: CASSLFGELFF. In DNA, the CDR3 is TGTGCCAGCAGTTTATTCGGGGAACTGTTTTTT.

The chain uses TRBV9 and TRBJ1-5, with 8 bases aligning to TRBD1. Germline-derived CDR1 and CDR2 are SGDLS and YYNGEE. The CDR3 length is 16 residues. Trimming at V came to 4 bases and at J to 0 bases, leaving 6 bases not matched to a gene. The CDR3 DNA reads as TGTGCCAGCAGCCCCGGACAGGGCCTTAGCAATCAGCCCCAGCATTTT. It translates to CASSPGQGLSNQPQHF. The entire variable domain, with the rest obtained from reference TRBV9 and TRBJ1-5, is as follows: DSGVTQTPKHLITATGQRVTLRCSPRSGDLSVYWYQQSLDQGLQFLIQYYNGEERAKGNILERFSAQQFPDLHSELNLSSLELGDSALYFCASSPGQGLSNQPQHFGDGTRLSIL.

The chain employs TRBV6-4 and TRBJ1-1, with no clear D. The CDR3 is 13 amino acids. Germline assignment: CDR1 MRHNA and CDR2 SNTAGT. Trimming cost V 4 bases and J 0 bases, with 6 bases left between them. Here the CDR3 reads CASSVGLNTEAFF. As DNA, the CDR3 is TGTGCCAGCAGTGTCGGGTTGAACACTGAAGCTTTCTTT.

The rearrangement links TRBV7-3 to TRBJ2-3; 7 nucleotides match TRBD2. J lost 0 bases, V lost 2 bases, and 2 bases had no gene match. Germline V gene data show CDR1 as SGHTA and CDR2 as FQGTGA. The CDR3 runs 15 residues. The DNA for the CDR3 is TGTGCCAGCAGCTTAGGGCGGGGGAGCACAGATACGCAGTATTTT. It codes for CASSLGRGSTDTQYF.

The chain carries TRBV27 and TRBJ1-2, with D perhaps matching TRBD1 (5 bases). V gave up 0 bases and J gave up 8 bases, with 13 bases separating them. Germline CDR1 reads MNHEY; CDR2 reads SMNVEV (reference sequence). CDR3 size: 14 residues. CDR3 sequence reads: CASSLSFRVEGYTF. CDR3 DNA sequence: TGTGCCAGCAGTTTATCGTTCAGGGTTGAGGGCTACACCTTC.

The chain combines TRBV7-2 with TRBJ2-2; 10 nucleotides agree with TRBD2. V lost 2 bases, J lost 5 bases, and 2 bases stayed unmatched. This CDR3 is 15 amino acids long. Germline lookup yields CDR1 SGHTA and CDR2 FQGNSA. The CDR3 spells CASSLQRGGTGELFF. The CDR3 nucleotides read TGTGCCAGCAGCTTACAGCGGGGGGGGACCGGGGAGCTGTTTTTT.

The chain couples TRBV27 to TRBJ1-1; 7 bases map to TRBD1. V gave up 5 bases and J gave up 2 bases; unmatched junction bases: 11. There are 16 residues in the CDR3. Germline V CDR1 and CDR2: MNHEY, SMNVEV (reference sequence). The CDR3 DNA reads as TGTGCCAGCAGTGACCGACAGGGTTTAGTCAACACTGAAGCTTTCTTT. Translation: CASSDRQGLVNTEAFF.

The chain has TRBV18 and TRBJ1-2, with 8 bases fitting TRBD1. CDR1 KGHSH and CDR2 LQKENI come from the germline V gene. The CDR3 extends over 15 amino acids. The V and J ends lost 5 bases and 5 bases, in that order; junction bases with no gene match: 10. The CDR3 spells CASSTAGTGGYGYTF. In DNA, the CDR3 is TGTGCCAGCTCAACCGCCGGCACAGGGGGATATGGCTACACCTTC.

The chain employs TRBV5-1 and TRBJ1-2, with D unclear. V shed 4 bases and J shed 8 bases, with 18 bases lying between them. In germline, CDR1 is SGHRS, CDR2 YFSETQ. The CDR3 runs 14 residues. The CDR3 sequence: CASSTSAGESGYTF. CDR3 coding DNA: TGCGCCAGCAGCACCTCCGCCGGAGAGAGCGGCTACACCTTC.

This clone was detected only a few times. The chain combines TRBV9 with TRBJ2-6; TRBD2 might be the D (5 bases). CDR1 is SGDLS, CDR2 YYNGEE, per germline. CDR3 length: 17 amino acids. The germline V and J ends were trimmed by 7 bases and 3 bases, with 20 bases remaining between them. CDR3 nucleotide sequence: TGTGCCAGCGAGGCCCGAGGGCCACTCGATGGGGCCAACGTCCTGACTTTC. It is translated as CASEARGPLDGANVLTF.

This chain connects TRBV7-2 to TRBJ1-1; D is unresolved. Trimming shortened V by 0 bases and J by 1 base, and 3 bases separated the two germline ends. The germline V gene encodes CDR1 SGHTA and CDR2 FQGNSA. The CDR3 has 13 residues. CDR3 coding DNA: TGTGCCAGCAGCTTAGCCGGGAACACTGAAGCTTTCTTT. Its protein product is CASSLAGNTEAFF.

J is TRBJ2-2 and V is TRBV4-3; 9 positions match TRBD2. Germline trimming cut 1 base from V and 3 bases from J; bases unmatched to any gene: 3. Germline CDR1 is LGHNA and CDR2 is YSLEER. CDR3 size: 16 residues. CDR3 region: CASSQVLAGYTGELFF. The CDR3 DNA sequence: TGCGCCAGCAGCCAAGTCCTAGCGGGGTACACCGGGGAGCTGTTTTTT.

The CDR3 coding sequence is TGCGCCAGCAGCCTTTCACAGGGGGCAGGAGAGACCCAGTACTTC. It yields the protein CASSLSQGAGETQYF. The chain combines TRBV5-1 with TRBJ2-5; 9 bases map to TRBD1. This CDR3 comprises 15 residues. The germline CDR1 and CDR2 sequences are SGHRS and YFSETQ. V shed 4 bases, J shed 4 bases, and the junction held 8 bases outside the gene matches.

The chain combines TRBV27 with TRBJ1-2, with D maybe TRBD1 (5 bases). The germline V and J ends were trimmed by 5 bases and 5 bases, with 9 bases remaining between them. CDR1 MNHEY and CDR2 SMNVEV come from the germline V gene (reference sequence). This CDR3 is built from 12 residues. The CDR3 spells CASSQGPYGYTF. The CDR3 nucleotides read TGTGCCAGCAGTCAGGGCCCGTATGGCTACACCTTC.

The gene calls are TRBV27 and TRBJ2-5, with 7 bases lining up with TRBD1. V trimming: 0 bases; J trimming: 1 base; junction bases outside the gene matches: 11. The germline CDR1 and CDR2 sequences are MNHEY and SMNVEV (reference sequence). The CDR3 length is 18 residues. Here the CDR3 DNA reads TGTGCCAGCAGTTTATCCTGGGACAGTATCATATCCCAAGAGACCCAGTACTTC. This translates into CASSLSWDSIISQETQYF.

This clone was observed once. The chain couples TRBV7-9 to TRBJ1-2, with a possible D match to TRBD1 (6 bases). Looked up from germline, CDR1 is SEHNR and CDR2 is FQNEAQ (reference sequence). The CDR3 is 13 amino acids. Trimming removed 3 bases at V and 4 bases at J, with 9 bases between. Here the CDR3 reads CASSFGQPYGYTF. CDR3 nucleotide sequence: TGTGCCAGCAGCTTCGGACAGCCCTATGGCTACACCTTC.

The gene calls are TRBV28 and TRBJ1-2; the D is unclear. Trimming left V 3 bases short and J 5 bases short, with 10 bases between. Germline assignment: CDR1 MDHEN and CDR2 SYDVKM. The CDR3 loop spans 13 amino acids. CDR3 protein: CASSFEWSYGYTF. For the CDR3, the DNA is TGTGCCAGCAGTTTCGAGTGGTCGTATGGCTACACCTTC.

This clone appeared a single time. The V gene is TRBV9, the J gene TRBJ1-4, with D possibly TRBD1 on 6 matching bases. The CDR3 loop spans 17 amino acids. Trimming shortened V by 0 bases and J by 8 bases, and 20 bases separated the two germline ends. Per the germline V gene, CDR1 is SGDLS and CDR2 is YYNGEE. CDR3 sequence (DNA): TGTGCCAGCAGCGTAGCTGGTTCTGGGGAGGGGGGCGAAAAACTGTTTTTT. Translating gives CASSVAGSGEGGEKLFF. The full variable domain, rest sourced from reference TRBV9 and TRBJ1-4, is DSGVTQTPKHLITATGQRVTLRCSPRSGDLSVYWYQQSLDQGLQFLIQYYNGEERAKGNILERFSAQQFPDLHSELNLSSLELGDSALYFCASSVAGSGEGGEKLFFGSGTQLSVL.

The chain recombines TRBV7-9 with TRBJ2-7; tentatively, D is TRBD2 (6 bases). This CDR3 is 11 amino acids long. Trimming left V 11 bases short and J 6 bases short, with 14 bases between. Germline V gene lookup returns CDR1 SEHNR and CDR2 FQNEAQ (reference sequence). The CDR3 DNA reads TGTGCCTTCGCTACCGGGGGCGAGCAGTACTTC. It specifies CAFATGGEQYF.

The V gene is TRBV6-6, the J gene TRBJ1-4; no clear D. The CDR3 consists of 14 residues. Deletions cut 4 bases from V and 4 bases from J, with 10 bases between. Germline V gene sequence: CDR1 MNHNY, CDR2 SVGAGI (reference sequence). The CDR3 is CASSSSTLNEKLFF. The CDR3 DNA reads TGTGCCAGCAGTTCGAGCACCCTTAATGAAAAACTGTTTTTT.

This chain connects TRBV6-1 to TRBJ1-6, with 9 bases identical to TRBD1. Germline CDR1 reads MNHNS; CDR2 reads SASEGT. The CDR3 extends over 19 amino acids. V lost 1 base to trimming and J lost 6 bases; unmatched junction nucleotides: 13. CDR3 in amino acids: CASSEGPLTGGGGNSPLHF. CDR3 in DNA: TGTGCCAGCAGTGAAGGACCACTTACAGGGGGCGGGGGTAATTCACCCCTCCACTTT.

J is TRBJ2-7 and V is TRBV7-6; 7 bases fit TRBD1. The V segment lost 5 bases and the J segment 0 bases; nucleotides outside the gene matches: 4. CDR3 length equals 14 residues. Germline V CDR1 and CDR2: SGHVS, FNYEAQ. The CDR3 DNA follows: TGTGCCAGCAGCCCGGACAGGATCTCCTACGAGCAGTACTTC. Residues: CASSPDRISYEQYF.

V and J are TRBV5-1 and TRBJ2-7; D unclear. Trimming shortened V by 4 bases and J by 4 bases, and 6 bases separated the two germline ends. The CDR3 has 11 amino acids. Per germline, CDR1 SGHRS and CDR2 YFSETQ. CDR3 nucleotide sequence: TGCGCCAGCAGCACCGGTTACGAGCAGTACTTC. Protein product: CASSTGYEQYF.

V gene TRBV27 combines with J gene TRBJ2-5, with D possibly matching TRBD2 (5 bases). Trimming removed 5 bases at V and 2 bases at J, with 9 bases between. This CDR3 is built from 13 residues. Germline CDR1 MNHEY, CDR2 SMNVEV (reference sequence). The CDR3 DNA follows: TGTGCCAGCAGTGCAGTAGCGCAAGAGACCCAGTACTTC. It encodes CASSAVAQETQYF.

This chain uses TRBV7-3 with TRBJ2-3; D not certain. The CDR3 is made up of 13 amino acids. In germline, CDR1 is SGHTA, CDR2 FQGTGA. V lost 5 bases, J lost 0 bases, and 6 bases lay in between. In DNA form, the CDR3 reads TGTGCCAGCAGCCCCCATAGCACAGATACGCAGTATTTT. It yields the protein CASSPHSTDTQYF.